This T cell receptor (beta chain) was captured by sequencing in a study of shared clonotypes between healthy human individuals. This clone was picked up one time. Germline V gives CDR1 KGHSH, CDR2 LQKENI. This CDR3 spans 15 amino acids. J was trimmed by 6 bases and V by 3 bases; bases with no gene match: 9. Genomic DNA for unsorted samples was obtained from 70 million to 100 million PBMCs. The protocol was immunoSEQ multiplex PCR, while the TCRdb copy is restricted to in-frame clones and leaves out a portion. The sample lists about 490,000 clones, roughly 80% occurring once. The sequencing sample was made of PBMCs. The receptor's source is a woman aged 40 to 50 in good health. Some clones in this sample may be carry-over from other donors' samples. The rearrangement uses TRBV18 and TRBJ1-2; 8 positions agree with TRBD1. CDR3 bases: TGTGCCAGCTCACCTGGACAGGGATGGATGGATGGCTACACCTTC. Translating it yields CASSPGQGWMDGYTF.